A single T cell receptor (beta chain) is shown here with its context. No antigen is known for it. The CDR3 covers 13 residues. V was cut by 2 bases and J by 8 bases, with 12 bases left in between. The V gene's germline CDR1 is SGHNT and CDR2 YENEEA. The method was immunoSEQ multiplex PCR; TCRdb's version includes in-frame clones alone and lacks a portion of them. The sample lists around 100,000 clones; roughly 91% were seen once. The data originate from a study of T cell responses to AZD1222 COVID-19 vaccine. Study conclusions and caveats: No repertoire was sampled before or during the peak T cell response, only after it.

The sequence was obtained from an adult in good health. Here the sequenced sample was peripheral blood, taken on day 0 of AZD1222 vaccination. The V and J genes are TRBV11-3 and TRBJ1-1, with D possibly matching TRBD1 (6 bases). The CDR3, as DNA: TGTGCCAGCAGCTTAACCCCAGGGGCAGAAGCTTTCTTT. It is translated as CASSLTPGAEAFF. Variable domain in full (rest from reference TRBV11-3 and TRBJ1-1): EAGVVQSPRYKIIEKKQPVAFWCNPISGHNTLYWYLQNLGQGPELLIRYENEEAVDDSQLPKDRFSAERLKGVDSTLKIQPAELGDSAVYLCASSLTPGAEAFFGQGTRLTVV.